The sequence of this TCR beta chain was determined in a study of blood T cell repertoires in COVID-19. On the study more broadly: The United States, Italy and Spain were the sources of the acute and convalescent COVID-19 samples. Sources were T cells, B-cell-depleted T cells, or PBMCs; the material itself was cDNA or gDNA.

In the study's own analysis: The assay estimated nucleated cells by amplifying reference gene primers. Method: immunoSEQ multiplex PCR; TCRdb's copy keeps in-frame clones and lacks some. Clone size and the V and J calls come from that table; the DNA yielded D and trimming. The data contain about 66,000 clones, roughly nine tenths of them singletons. V lost 1 base and J lost 4, with 13 bases in between. From germline, CDR1 is SEHNR and CDR2 FQNEAQ (reference sequence). This CDR3 has 16 residues. This sequence was found in a man aged 60-69 years with acute or convalescent COVID-19. Sequenced sample: peripheral blood. The chain employs TRBV7-9 and TRBJ1-4; D unresolved. The DNA of the CDR3 is TGTGCCAGCAGCTTAGGAGTAGGAGAACTTAATGAAAAACTGTTTTTT. Translation gives CASSLGVGELNEKLFF.